One TCR beta chain is described in this entry. The same CDR3 can be traced to other DNA sequences in this sample. The data belong to a study of PD-1 blockade in classical Hodgkin lymphoma. The ends were cut back, 0 bases at V and 3 bases at J, with 6 bases in the middle. Per the germline V gene, CDR1 is MNHEY and CDR2 is SMNVEV (reference sequence). The CDR3 loop spans 13 amino acids. Using immunoSEQ multiplex PCR, the repertoire was profiled, and TCRdb retains in-frame clones only, with some absent. Of fewer than 50,000 clones listed, approximately 86% are singletons. Relapse after autologous stem cell transplantation occurred in every patient, and brentuximab vedotin exposure varied.

Sequences were derived from peripheral blood mononuclear cells (PBMCs), sampled before the second cycle of nivolumab. This sequence originates from a human donor with classical Hodgkin lymphoma. The chain carries TRBV27 and TRBJ2-7; D is unresolved. CDR3 residues: CASSLSGDYEQYF. CDR3 nucleotides: TGTGCCAGCAGTTTATCGGGCGACTACGAGCAGTACTTC.